This T cell receptor beta chain was obtained from a study of OX40 agonist ivuxolimab in advanced cancers. At the level of the study: It was ivuxolimab, an agonistic anti-OX40 (CD134) antibody, that patients were treated with. Study results and caveats: The mean number of expanded clones was higher in CD8+ T cells than in CD4+.

Germline V gene data show CDR1 as SGHAT and CDR2 as FQNNGV. This CDR3 has 14 residues. The ends were cut back, 4 bases at V and 1 base at J, with 11 bases in the middle. Repertoires were generated with immunoSEQ multiplex PCR, while TCRdb's copy carries only in-frame clones and drops some. Here the sample spans 75,000 to 100,000 clones, around nine tenths being singletons. Turning to this clone: Its target is not known.

This clonotype was sampled from an adult with an advanced solid tumor such as melanoma, head and neck, liver or kidney cancer. J is TRBJ2-7 and V is TRBV11-2, with D hard to call. This specimen consisted of CD4+ or CD8+ T cells sorted from blood, obtained in a trial of the OX40 agonist ivuxolimab. In DNA, the CDR3 is TGTGCCAGCAGCTCGGGCGTGGGGTCCTACGAGCAGTACTTC. The encoded protein is CASSSGVGSYEQYF. Full variable domain (rest looked up from reference TRBV11-2 and TRBJ2-7): EAGVAQSPRYKIIEKRQSVAFWCNPISGHATLYWYQQILGQGPKLLIQFQNNGVVDDSQLPKDRFSAERLKGVDSTLKIQPAKLEDSAVYLCASSSGVGSYEQYFGPGTRLTVT.